What follows is one T cell receptor (beta chain) and its context. Its antigen is not known. This sample is part of a study of cytomegalovirus exposure and HLA in healthy donors. The study's findings and limits: Subsequent analysis showed first-cohort TCR clusters tending to co-occur in more than 90 validation repertoires. Researchers counted 180 or so TCR beta chains as cytomegalovirus-associated.

TCRdb's table, derived via immunoSEQ multiplex PCR, lists solely in-frame clones and lacks some. In the table there are 200,000 or so clones, around 86% of which are singletons. Specimen: PBMCs. The origin of this receptor is a woman between 18 and 29 years old in good health and CMV-seropositive.

The CDR3 reads CASSSSGLAGYNEQFF. CDR3 coding DNA: TGTGCCAGCAGTTCCTCCGGGCTAGCGGGATACAATGAGCAGTTCTTC. The chain carries TRBV28 and TRBJ2-1; 9 nucleotides agree with TRBD2. This CDR3 is 16 amino acids long. Germline lookup yields CDR1 MDHEN and CDR2 SYDVKM. The V segment lost 4 bases and the J segment 4 bases; nucleotides outside the gene matches: 8.